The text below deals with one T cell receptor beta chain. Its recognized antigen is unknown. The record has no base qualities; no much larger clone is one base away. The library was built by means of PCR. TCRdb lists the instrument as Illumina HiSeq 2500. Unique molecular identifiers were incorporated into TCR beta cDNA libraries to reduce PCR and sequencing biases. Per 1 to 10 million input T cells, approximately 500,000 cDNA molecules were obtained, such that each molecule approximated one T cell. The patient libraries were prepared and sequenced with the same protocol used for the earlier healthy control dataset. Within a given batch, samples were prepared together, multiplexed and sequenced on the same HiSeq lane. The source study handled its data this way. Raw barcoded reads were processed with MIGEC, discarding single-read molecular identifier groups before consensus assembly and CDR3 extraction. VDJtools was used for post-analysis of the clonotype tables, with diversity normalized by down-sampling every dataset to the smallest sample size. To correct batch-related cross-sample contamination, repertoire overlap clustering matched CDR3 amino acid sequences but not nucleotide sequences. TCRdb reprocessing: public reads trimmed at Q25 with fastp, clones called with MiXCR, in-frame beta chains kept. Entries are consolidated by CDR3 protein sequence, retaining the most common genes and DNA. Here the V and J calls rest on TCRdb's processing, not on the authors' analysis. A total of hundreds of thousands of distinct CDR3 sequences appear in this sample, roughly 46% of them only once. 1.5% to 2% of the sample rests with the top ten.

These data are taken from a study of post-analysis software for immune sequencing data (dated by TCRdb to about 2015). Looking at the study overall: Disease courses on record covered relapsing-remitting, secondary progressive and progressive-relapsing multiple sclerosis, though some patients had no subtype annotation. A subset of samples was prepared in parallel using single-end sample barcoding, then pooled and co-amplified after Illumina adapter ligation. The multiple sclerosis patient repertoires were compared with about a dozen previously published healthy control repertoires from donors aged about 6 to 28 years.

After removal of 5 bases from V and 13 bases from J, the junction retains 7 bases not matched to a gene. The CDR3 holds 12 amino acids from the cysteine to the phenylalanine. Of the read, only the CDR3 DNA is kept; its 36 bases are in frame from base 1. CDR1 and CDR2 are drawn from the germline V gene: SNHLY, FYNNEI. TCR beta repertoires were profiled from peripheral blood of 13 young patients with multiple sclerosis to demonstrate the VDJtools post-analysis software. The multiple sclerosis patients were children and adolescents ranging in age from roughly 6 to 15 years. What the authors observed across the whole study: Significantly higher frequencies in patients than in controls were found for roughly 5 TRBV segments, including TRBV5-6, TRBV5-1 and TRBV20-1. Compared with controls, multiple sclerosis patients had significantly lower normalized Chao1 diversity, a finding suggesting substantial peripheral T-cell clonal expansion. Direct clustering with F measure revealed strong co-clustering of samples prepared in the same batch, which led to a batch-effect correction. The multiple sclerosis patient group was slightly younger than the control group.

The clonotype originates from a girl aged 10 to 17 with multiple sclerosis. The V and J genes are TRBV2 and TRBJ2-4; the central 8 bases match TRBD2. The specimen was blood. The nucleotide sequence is TGTGCCAGCAGTCCAACTAGCGGTCGGCAGTACTTC. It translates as CASSPTSGRQYF.